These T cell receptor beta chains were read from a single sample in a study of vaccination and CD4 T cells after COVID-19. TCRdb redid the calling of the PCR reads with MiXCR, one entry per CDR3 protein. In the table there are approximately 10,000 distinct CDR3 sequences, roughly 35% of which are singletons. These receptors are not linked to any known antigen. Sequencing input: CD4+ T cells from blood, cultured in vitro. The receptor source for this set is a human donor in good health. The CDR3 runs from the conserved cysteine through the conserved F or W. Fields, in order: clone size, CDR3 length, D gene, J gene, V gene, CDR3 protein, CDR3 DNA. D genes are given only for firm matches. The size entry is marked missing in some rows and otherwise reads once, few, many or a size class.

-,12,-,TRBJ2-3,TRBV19,CASSRATDTQYF,TGTGCCAGTAGTAGGGCCACAGATACGCAGTATTTT
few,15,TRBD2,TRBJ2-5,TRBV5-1,CASSTAGGNLETQYF,TGCGCCAGCAGCACGGCGGGAGGGAATTTAGAGACCCAGTACTTC
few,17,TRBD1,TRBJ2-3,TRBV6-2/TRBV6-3,CASSPGTGTLGADTQYF,TGTGCCAGCAGTCCCGGGACAGGGACCCTCGGGGCAGATACGCAGTATTTT
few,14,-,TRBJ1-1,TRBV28,CASRAGGSYTEAFF,TGTGCCAGCAGGGCCGGAGGATCCTACACTGAAGCTTTCTTT
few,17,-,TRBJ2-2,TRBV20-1,CSAPVSSGSPSTGELFF,TGCAGTGCCCCAGTCTCCTCAGGGAGTCCGAGCACCGGGGAGCTGTTTTTT
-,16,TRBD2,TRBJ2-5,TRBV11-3,CASSLGFLAGEETQYF,TGTGCCAGCAGCTTAGGATTCCTAGCGGGAGAAGAGACCCAGTACTTC
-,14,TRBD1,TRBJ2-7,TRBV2,CASSDWTGSYEQYF,TGTGCCAGCAGTGATTGGACAGGGAGCTACGAGCAGTACTTC
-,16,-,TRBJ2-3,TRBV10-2,CASSEELALAVNTQYF,TGCGCCAGCAGTGAGGAACTAGCCCTAGCAGTTAATACGCAGTATTTT
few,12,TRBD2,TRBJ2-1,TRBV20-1,CSGGGRSNEQFF,TGCAGTGGGGGCGGGAGGAGCAATGAGCAGTTCTTC
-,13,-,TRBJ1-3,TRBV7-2,CASSLGFGNTIYF,TGTGCCAGCAGCTTAGGTTTTGGTAACACCATATATTTT
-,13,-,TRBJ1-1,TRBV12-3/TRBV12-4,CASSLSNPVEAFF,TGTGCCAGCAGTTTAAGTAACCCCGTTGAAGCTTTCTTT
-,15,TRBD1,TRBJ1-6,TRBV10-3,CAIRGDRAYNSPLHF,TGTGCCATCAGAGGAGACAGGGCGTATAATTCACCCCTCCACTTT
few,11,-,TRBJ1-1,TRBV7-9,CASSLDRRAFF,TGTGCCAGCAGCTTAGACAGGCGAGCTTTCTTT
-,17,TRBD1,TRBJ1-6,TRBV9,CASSVSPGQVGGSPLHF,TGTGCCAGCAGCGTATCCCCTGGACAGGTCGGCGGTTCACCCCTCCACTTT
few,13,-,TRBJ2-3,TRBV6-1,CASKELARHTQYF,TGTGCCAGCAAGGAGCTAGCGAGGCATACGCAGTATTTT
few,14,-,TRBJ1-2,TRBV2,CASIPIGALGGYTF,TGTGCCAGCATCCCCATAGGGGCCTTAGGGGGCTACACCTTC
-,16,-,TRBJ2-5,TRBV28,CASSQHRGSGQETQYF,TGTGCCAGCAGTCAACACCGGGGTAGCGGTCAAGAGACCCAGTACTTC
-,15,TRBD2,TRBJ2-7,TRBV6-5,CASSYLPSGTHPQYF,TGTGCCAGCAGTTACTTGCCCAGCGGGACCCACCCGCAGTACTTC
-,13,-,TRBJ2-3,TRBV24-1,CATSDLKTDTQYF,TGTGCCACCAGTGACCTGAAAACAGATACGCAGTATTTT
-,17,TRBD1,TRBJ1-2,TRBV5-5,CASSFASDRGRGYGYTF,TGTGCCAGCAGCTTCGCGAGCGACAGGGGGCGCGGCTATGGCTACACCTTC
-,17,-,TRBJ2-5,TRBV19,CASSIVSGHGVGETQYF,TGTGCCAGTAGTATAGTCTCAGGGCATGGGGTAGGAGAGACCCAGTACTTC
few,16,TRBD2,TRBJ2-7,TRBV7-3,CASSLRRASGDYEQYF,TGTGCCAGCAGCTTACGGCGAGCTAGCGGAGACTACGAGCAGTACTTC
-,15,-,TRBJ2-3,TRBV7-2,CASRKGVSRPDTQYF,TGTGCCAGCAGGAAAGGTGTGTCCCGGCCAGATACGCAGTATTTT
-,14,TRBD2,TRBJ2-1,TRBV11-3,CASTQRGRYNEQFF,TGTGCCAGCACCCAGCGCGGGAGGTACAATGAGCAGTTCTTC
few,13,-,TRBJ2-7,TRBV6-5,CASSYLRGLEQYF,TGTGCCAGCAGTTATCTCCGAGGGCTTGAGCAGTACTTC
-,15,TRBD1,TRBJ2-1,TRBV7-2,CASSRDRVPYNEQFF,TGTGCCAGCTCCCGGGACAGGGTACCCTACAATGAGCAGTTCTTC
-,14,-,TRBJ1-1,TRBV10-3,CAISDPVKNTEAFF,TGTGCCATCAGTGACCCTGTAAAGAACACTGAAGCTTTCTTT
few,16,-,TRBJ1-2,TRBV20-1,CSARDLGGRANYGYTF,TGCAGTGCTAGAGATCTGGGAGGGAGAGCTAACTATGGCTACACCTTC
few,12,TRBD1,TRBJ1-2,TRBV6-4,CARVRQGRGYTF,TGTGCCAGAGTTCGACAGGGGAGGGGCTACACCTTC
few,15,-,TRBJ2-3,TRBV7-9,CASSYYLRGTDTQYF,TGTGCCAGCAGCTATTATCTGCGCGGCACAGATACGCAGTATTTT
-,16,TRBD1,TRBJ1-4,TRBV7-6,CASSLSLGQGSEKLFF,TGTGCCAGCAGCCTGTCTTTGGGACAGGGGAGTGAAAAACTGTTTTTT
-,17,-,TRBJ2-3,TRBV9,CASSSGRGQLGTDTQYF,TGTGCCAGCAGCTCAGGGAGGGGGCAATTGGGCACAGATACGCAGTATTTT
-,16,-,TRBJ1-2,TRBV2,CASSPRTAASNYGYTF,TGTGCCAGCTCCCCCCGGACAGCTGCCTCTAACTATGGCTACACCTTC
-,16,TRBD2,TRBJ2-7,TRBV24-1,CATSDGASGRYYEQYF,TGTGCCACCAGTGATGGGGCTAGCGGGAGGTACTACGAGCAGTACTTC
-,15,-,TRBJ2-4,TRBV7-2,CASSLGGPSKNIQYF,TGTGCCAGCAGCTTAGGCGGGCCCTCCAAAAACATTCAGTACTTC
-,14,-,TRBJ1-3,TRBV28,CASSTDRSGNTIYF,TGTGCCAGCAGTACCGATCGCTCTGGAAACACCATATATTTT
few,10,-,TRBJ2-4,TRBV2,CASGGNIQYF,TGTGCCAGCGGAGGAAACATTCAGTACTTC
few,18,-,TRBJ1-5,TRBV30,CAWSPRPKDLYSNQPQHF,TGTGCCTGGAGCCCCCGGCCGAAGGATCTCTATAGCAATCAGCCCCAGCATTTT
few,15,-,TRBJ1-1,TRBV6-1,CASSPRDGGRTEAFF,TGTGCCAGCAGTCCACGGGATGGGGGGAGAACTGAAGCTTTCTTT
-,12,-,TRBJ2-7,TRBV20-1,CSARDRLSEQYF,TGCAGTGCTAGAGATAGACTTAGCGAGCAGTACTTC
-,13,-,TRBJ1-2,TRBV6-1,CASSTDHSYGYTF,TGTGCCAGCAGTACGGACCATTCCTATGGCTACACCTTC